This entry features one T cell receptor beta chain sequence. Its antigen is still unknown. The PCR used 60 Vbeta and 13 Jbeta primers. Sequencing was performed with immunoSEQ multiplex PCR; in TCRdb, only in-frame clones are kept and a portion is missing. The table lists approximately 190,000 clones, more than 75% of them singletons. The entry originates in a study of cytomegalovirus exposure and HLA in healthy donors. Study findings and constraints: Cytomegalovirus status was reportedly diagnosed by the classifier with high specificity and sensitivity. Later analysis showed most CMV-associated TCR beta chains appearing HLA-restricted.

CDR3 length: 17 residues. Germline CDR1 and CDR2: SGHTA and FQGNSA. Trimming cost V 6 bases and J 0 bases, with 15 bases left between them. The chain recombines TRBV7-2 with TRBJ2-6, with D possibly being TRBD1 (6 bases). The sequencing sample was made of PBMCs. The sequence was collected from a woman aged 25-40 years in good health and CMV-seropositive. The CDR3 loop reads CASSRTGLLSGANVLTF. CDR3 DNA: TGTGCCAGCAGTCGAACAGGGCTACTCTCTGGGGCCAACGTCCTGACTTTC.